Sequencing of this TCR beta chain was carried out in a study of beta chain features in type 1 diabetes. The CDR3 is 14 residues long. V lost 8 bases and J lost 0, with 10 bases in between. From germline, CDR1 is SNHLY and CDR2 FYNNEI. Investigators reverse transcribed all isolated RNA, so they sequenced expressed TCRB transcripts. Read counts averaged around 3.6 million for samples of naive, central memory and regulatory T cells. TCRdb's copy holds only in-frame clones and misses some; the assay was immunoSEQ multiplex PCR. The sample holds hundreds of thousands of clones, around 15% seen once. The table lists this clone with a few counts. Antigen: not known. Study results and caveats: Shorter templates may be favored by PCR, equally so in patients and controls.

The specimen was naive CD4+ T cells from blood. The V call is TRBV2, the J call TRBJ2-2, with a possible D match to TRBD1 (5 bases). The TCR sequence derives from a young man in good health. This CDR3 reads CASRPGTNTGELFF. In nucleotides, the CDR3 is TGTGCCAGCCGCCCAGGGACGAACACCGGGGAGCTGTTTTTT.